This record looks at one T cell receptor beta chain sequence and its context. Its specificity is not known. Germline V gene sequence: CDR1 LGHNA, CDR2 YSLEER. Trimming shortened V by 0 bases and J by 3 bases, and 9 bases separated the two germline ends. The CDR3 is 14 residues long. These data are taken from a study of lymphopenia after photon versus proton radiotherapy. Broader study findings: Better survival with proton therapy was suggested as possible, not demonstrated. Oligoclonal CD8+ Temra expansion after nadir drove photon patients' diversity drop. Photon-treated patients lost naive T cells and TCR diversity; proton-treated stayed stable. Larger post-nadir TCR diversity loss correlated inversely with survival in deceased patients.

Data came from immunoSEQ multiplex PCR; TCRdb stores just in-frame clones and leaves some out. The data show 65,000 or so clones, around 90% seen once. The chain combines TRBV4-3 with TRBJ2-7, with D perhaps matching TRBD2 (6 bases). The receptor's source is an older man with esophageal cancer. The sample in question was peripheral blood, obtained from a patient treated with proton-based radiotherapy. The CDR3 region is CASSQDVGGYEQYF. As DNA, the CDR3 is TGCGCCAGCAGCCAAGACGTCGGGGGCTACGAGCAGTACTTC.